The 15 T cell receptor beta chains presented below share a single source sample, sequenced in a study of PD-L1 blockade in urothelial cancer. Measured with immunoSEQ multiplex PCR; TCRdb has only the in-frame clones, and not every one. Of some 79,000 clones in the sample, more than 75% were seen once. Source: PBMCs, taken around atezolizumab (anti-PD-L1) treatment. These receptors all stem from a man in his 70s with urothelial cancer.

CDR3 bases: TGTGCCAGCGGGGCAGGGCCCTTCTACGAGCAGTACTTC. Its translation: CASGAGPFYEQYF. J is TRBJ2-7 and V is TRBV28; a weak D match, TRBD1 (5 bases). Trimming shortened V by 8 bases and J by 3 bases, and 14 bases separated the two germline ends. Germline loops: CDR1 MDHEN, CDR2 SYDVKM. The CDR3 length is 13 residues.

The rearrangement joins TRBV2 to TRBJ2-3, with D possibly TRBD2 on 6 matching bases. The CDR3 has 14 amino acids. Trimming pared 8 bases from V and 0 bases from J, leaving 12 bases between. Germline CDR1 and CDR2: SNHLY and FYNNEI. The CDR3 DNA sequence: TGTGCCAGCGGGGGAGGAGGGAGCACAGATACGCAGTATTTT. Amino acids: CASGGGGSTDTQYF.

CDR3 coding DNA: TGCGCCAGCAGCTCCGGGACTAGCGGTAATGAGCAGTTCTTC. Protein: CASSSGTSGNEQFF. The chain employs TRBV5-1 and TRBJ2-1, with 11 nucleotides matching TRBD2. Germline CDR1 is SGHRS and CDR2 is YFSETQ. V lost 3 bases, J lost 7 bases, and 3 bases stayed unmatched. This CDR3 contains 14 residues.

The gene calls are TRBV6-1 and TRBJ2-5; 7 bases align to TRBD2. J was trimmed by 3 bases and V by 5 bases; bases with no gene match: 9. The CDR3 is made up of 15 amino acids. Germline V gene data show CDR1 as MNHNS and CDR2 as SASEGT. CDR3 loop: CASSRAQRGEETQYF. CDR3 bases: TGTGCCAGCAGTCGGGCGCAGCGGGGAGAAGAGACCCAGTACTTC.

The chain combines TRBV11-2 with TRBJ2-7, with 7 bases that match TRBD2. J lost 2 bases, V lost 2 bases, and 3 bases had no gene match. Germline lookup yields CDR1 SGHAT and CDR2 FQNNGV. CDR3 length: 14 residues. CDR3 nucleotides: TGTGCCAGCAGCTTATGGGGAGGGACCTACGAGCAGTACTTC. Protein product: CASSLWGGTYEQYF.

This sequence joins TRBV6-1 and TRBJ2-5, with 7 nucleotides matching TRBD1. CDR3 size: 15 residues. Germline V gives CDR1 MNHNS, CDR2 SASEGT. V shed 5 bases, J shed 1 base, and the junction held 7 bases outside the gene matches. CDR3 in amino acids: CASSPIPGGQETQYF. The CDR3 region has the DNA TGTGCCAGCAGTCCGATCCCAGGGGGCCAAGAGACCCAGTACTTC.

As to this clone: The identical CDR3 is also encoded by other nucleotide sequences in the sample. The rearrangement links TRBV5-1 to TRBJ2-2; possible D gene TRBD2, 5 bases. V shed 0 bases and J shed 4 bases, with 10 bases lying between them. Germline values: CDR1 SGHRS, CDR2 YFSETQ. The CDR3 sequence is 15 residues long. The CDR3 DNA reads TGCGCCAGCAGCTTGGGTGGGAGTGGCACCGGGGAGCTGTTTTTT. Protein: CASSLGGSGTGELFF.

The CDR3 protein is CASSPENRENTEAFF. Written as DNA, the CDR3 is TGTGCCAGCAGCCCTGAAAACAGAGAAAACACTGAAGCTTTCTTT. This chain connects TRBV7-9 to TRBJ1-1, with D hard to call. The germline V gene has CDR1 SEHNR and CDR2 FQNEAQ (reference sequence). V was shortened by 5 bases and J by 2 bases, with 15 bases between the two germline ends. The CDR3 is made up of 15 amino acids.

V gene TRBV5-8 combines with J gene TRBJ1-5, with a tentative D call TRBD1 (5 bases). The CDR3 runs to 13 residues. The germline V gene encodes CDR1 SGHTS and CDR2 YDEGEE. The V and J ends lost 4 bases and 6 bases respectively, with 11 bases between them. The CDR3 loop reads CASSHGRGQPQHF. For the CDR3, the DNA is TGTGCCAGCAGCCACGGAAGGGGTCAGCCCCAGCATTTT.

The chain combines TRBV5-5 with TRBJ2-3; maybe TRBD1 (5 bases). The germline CDR1 and CDR2 sequences are SGHKS and YYEKEE (reference sequence). The CDR3 has 15 amino acids. The V gene lost 3 bases and the J gene lost 0 bases, with 11 bases spanning the gap. Here the CDR3 DNA reads TGTGCCAGCAGCTCCCAGGGTGGAAGCACAGATACGCAGTATTTT. Translated: CASSSQGGSTDTQYF.

The chain is built from TRBV7-9 and TRBJ2-1; perhaps TRBD2 as D (6 bases). The germline gives CDR1 SEHNR, CDR2 FQNEAQ (reference sequence). The V and J ends lost 4 bases and 7 bases respectively, with 20 bases between them. This CDR3 is 16 amino acids long. The CDR3 here is CASSSWRGGESNEQFF. CDR3 nucleotide sequence: TGTGCCAGCAGCTCCTGGCGTGGAGGGGAAAGTAATGAGCAGTTCTTC.

This chain uses TRBV5-8 with TRBJ2-5, with D possibly being TRBD2 (7 bases). Germline V CDR1 and CDR2: SGHTS, YDEGEE. V dropped 5 bases and J dropped 1 base, with 18 bases sitting between them. The CDR3 loop spans 16 amino acids. CDR3 DNA sequence: TGTGCCAGCAGTTCCTACAGGGAGGGGTCCCAAGAGACCCAGTACTTC. It yields the protein CASSSYREGSQETQYF.

This rearrangement joins TRBV7-2 to TRBJ2-3, with TRBD2 matching 9 bases. Germline CDR1 and CDR2: SGHTA and FQGNSA. V lost 4 bases, J lost 1 base, and 3 bases stayed unmatched. This CDR3 has 15 amino acids. CDR3 region: CASSSRGGGTDTQYF. The CDR3 DNA sequence: TGTGCCAGCAGCTCGCGGGGGGGCGGCACAGATACGCAGTATTTT.

The chain has TRBV9 and TRBJ1-1; 10 bases agree with TRBD1. The junction had 13 bases not matched to a gene; V was cut back by 4 bases and J by 4 bases. The CDR3 covers 17 residues. Germline lookup yields CDR1 SGDLS and CDR2 YYNGEE. For the CDR3, the DNA is TGTGCCAGCAGCCCGACAGGGGGCGTCCCCCCTACCACTGAAGCTTTCTTT. Translated: CASSPTGGVPPTTEAFF.

The chain employs TRBV5-1 and TRBJ2-5, with D possibly being TRBD1 (5 bases). V was cut by 5 bases and J by 0 bases, with 8 bases left in between. The CDR3 covers 13 residues. In germline, CDR1 is SGHRS, CDR2 YFSETQ. The CDR3 nucleotides read TGCGCCAGCAGTCCGGACAACCAAGAGACCCAGTACTTC. Amino acid sequence: CASSPDNQETQYF.